Each of the 27 T cell receptor beta chains below was sequenced from the same sample in a study of blood T cell repertoires in COVID-19. Assay: immunoSEQ multiplex PCR; the TCRdb copy retains only in-frame clones and omits some. The table includes about 100,000 clones, approximately 84% detected once. Sequencing input: peripheral blood. These receptors were taken from a young man in a cohort sampled during active COVID-19.

This CDR3 is CASSLVVGGPYNEQFF. As DNA, the CDR3 is TGCGCCAGCAGCCTGGTCGTGGGGGGGCCATACAATGAGCAGTTCTTC. The chain employs TRBV5-1 and TRBJ2-1; D may be TRBD2 (7 bases). Trimming pared 4 bases from V and 4 bases from J, leaving 18 bases between. The germline V gene has CDR1 SGHRS and CDR2 YFSETQ. The CDR3 runs to 16 residues.

The table lists this clone with a few counts. The V gene is TRBV5-8, the J gene TRBJ1-1; 7 positions agree with TRBD1. Germline assignment: CDR1 SGHTS and CDR2 YDEGEE. This CDR3 comprises 17 residues. The trim removed 0 bases at V and 4 bases at J, leaving 12 bases unmatched. DNA for the CDR3: TGTGCCAGCAGCTTGGGAGGGTTGGTGGACAGGATCACTGAAGCTTTCTTT. This sequence encodes CASSLGGLVDRITEAFF.

V gene TRBV7-8 combines with J gene TRBJ2-7; 11 nucleotides match TRBD1. V gave up 0 bases and J gave up 4 bases; unmatched junction bases: 8. The CDR3 extends over 17 amino acids. Germline CDR1 is SGHVS and CDR2 is FQNEAQ. The CDR3, as DNA: TGTGCCAGCAGCTTAGCGGGGGACAGGGGGGGCTGGTACGAGCAGTACTTC. Amino acid sequence: CASSLAGDRGGWYEQYF. The whole variable domain, remainder taken from reference TRBV7-8 and TRBJ2-7, is GAGVSQSPRYKVAKRGQDVALRCDPISGHVSLFWYQQALGQGPEFLTYFQNEAQLDKSGLPSDRFFAERPEGSVSTLKIQRTQQEDSAVYLCASSLAGDRGGWYEQYFGPGTRLTVT.

The chain carries TRBV20-1 and TRBJ2-1; 9 bases are shared with TRBD1. Losses at the gene ends were 5 bases for V and 9 bases for J; bases not matched to a gene: 20. Germline CDR1 DFQATT, CDR2 SNEGSKA (reference sequence). The CDR3 sequence is 17 residues long. The CDR3 spells CSAGDQIPGQGSGEQFF. The CDR3 DNA reads TGCAGTGCTGGTGATCAGATCCCGGGACAGGGATCGGGTGAGCAGTTCTTC.

A single count supports this clone. The V gene is TRBV12-3 or TRBV12-4, the J gene TRBJ2-7; D is unresolved. Trimming stripped 5 bases from V and 11 bases from J, with 16 bases between. CDR3 length: 12 amino acids. The CDR3 DNA reads TGTGCCAGCAGTGATCCGGGTTTTCGTAAGTACTTC. Translation: CASSDPGFRKYF.

This clone is a singleton in its sample. The chain combines TRBV5-1 with TRBJ1-1; 9 nucleotides match TRBD1. V shed 3 bases, J shed 4 bases, and the junction held 4 bases outside the gene matches. The length of the CDR3 is 14 residues. CDR1 and CDR2 (germline): SGHRS, YFSETQ. In nucleotides, the CDR3 is TGCGCCAGCAGCTGGGACAGGGAGGGCACTGAAGCTTTCTTT. Its protein is CASSWDREGTEAFF.

This rearrangement joins TRBV19 to TRBJ1-2, with D perhaps matching TRBD1 (5 bases). This CDR3 is built from 13 residues. The germline gives CDR1 LNHDA, CDR2 SQIVND (reference sequence). Trimming removed 7 bases at V and 2 bases at J, with 11 bases between. The CDR3 protein is CASTGQENYGYTF. CDR3 nucleotides: TGTGCCAGTACAGGGCAGGAGAACTATGGCTACACCTTC.

In its sample, this clone was seen once. V gene TRBV6-4 combines with J gene TRBJ2-3; TRBD1 agrees at 8 bases. Germline loops: CDR1 MRHNA, CDR2 SNTAGT. This CDR3 is built from 14 residues. Trimming at V came to 4 bases and at J to 1 base, leaving 1 base not matched to a gene. The CDR3 loop reads CASSGGQGTDTQYF. The CDR3 DNA reads TGTGCCAGCAGTGGGGGACAGGGCACAGATACGCAGTATTTT.

The rearrangement joins TRBV18 to TRBJ1-6; 7 bases line up with TRBD1. Germline V CDR1 and CDR2: KGHSH, LQKENI. Trimming at V came to 4 bases and at J to 5 bases, leaving 2 bases not matched to a gene. The CDR3 is 14 residues long. The CDR3 here is CASSLTGDNSPLHF. Here the CDR3 DNA reads TGTGCCAGCTCACTCACAGGGGATAATTCACCCCTCCACTTT. The complete variable domain, with remaining parts taken from reference TRBV18 and TRBJ1-6, reads NAGVMQNPRHLVRRRGQEARLRCSPMKGHSHVYWYRQLPEEGLKFMVYLQKENIIDESGMPKERFSAEFPKEGPSILRIQQVVRGDSAAYFCASSLTGDNSPLHFGNGTRLTVT.

This chain links TRBV19 with TRBJ2-3, with TRBD1 as a possible D gene (6 bases). This CDR3 is built from 16 residues. The germline V and J ends were trimmed by 5 bases and 0 bases, with 15 bases remaining between them. Germline V gives CDR1 LNHDA, CDR2 SQIVND (reference sequence). This CDR3 is CASSVQTGTSTDTQYF. CDR3 in DNA: TGTGCCAGTAGTGTCCAGACAGGAACTAGCACAGATACGCAGTATTTT.

The chain carries TRBV2 and TRBJ1-3; 7 positions match TRBD1. There are 13 residues in the CDR3. Germline CDR1 and CDR2: SNHLY and FYNNEI. V shed 4 bases and J 4 bases; nucleotides not matched to a gene: 1. The CDR3 region is CASSGQGGNTIYF. The DNA of the CDR3 is TGTGCCAGCAGTGGACAGGGAGGAAACACCATATATTTT.

The rearrangement links TRBV5-4 to TRBJ2-5, with 7 nucleotides matching TRBD1. V lost 3 bases to trimming and J lost 1 base; unmatched junction nucleotides: 3. The CDR3 extends over 14 amino acids. Germline assignment: CDR1 SGHNT and CDR2 YYREEE (reference sequence). The CDR3 bases are TGTGCCAGCAGCTCCAACAGGGGCCAAGAGACCCAGTACTTC. Encoded protein: CASSSNRGQETQYF.

The chain carries TRBV6-5 and TRBJ1-1; D is perhaps TRBD1 (5 bases). The CDR3 extends over 13 amino acids. Trimming cost V 5 bases and J 3 bases, with 10 bases left between them. Per germline, CDR1 MNHEY and CDR2 SVGAGI. The DNA for the CDR3 is TGTGCCAGCAGTCCCGGCAGGGACACTGAAGCTTTCTTT. Amino acids: CASSPGRDTEAFF.

This sequence joins TRBV2 and TRBJ1-2, with 9 bases aligning to TRBD1. This CDR3 is built from 12 residues. V lost 9 bases to trimming and J lost 4 bases; unmatched junction nucleotides: 3. Germline CDR1 reads SNHLY; CDR2 reads FYNNEI. As DNA, the CDR3 is TGTGCCAGAGGACAGGGGAGCTATGGCTACACCTTC. Translation: CARGQGSYGYTF.

The chain employs TRBV12-3 or TRBV12-4 and TRBJ1-1; D uncertain. Between the trimmed V and J ends, which lost 3 bases and 5 bases, there was a span of 7 bases. CDR3 length equals 12 residues. DNA of the CDR3: TGTGCCAGCAGTTTTTCCCAAACTGAAGCTTTCTTT. As protein: CASSFSQTEAFF.

This clone is a singleton in its sample. V and J are TRBV5-4 and TRBJ2-3; 8 bases map to TRBD2. This CDR3 has 14 residues. The germline CDR1 and CDR2 sequences are SGHNT and YYREEE (reference sequence). Germline trimming cut 0 bases from V and 5 bases from J; bases unmatched to any gene: 2. The CDR3 region is CASSLGSGVDTQYF. DNA of the CDR3: TGTGCCAGCAGCTTGGGTAGCGGGGTAGATACGCAGTATTTT.

J is TRBJ2-7 and V is TRBV18; 9 bases match TRBD1. The CDR3 is made up of 14 amino acids. Trimming at V came to 3 bases and at J to 9 bases, leaving 9 bases not matched to a gene. The germline V gene has CDR1 KGHSH and CDR2 LQKENI. The CDR3: CASSPSEGQGAQYF. The DNA for the CDR3 is TGTGCCAGCTCACCCTCTGAGGGACAGGGTGCGCAGTACTTC.

Notes on this clone: Compared with germline, one end of the junction differs, possibly owing to a read error. V gene TRBV30 combines with J gene TRBJ2-1; D gene uncertain. From germline, CDR1 is GTSNPN and CDR2 SVGIG (reference sequence). The CDR3 contains 12 residues. In DNA, the CDR3 is TGTGCCTGGAGTGTACTGGCACTATATCAGATCTTC. This translates into CAWSVLALYQIF.

V and J are TRBV25-1 and TRBJ1-4, with TRBD1 matching over 8 bases. The J segment lost 8 bases and the V segment lost 5 bases, leaving 7 bases of the junction unmatched. The germline V gene encodes CDR1 MGHDK and CDR2 SYGVNS. The CDR3 runs to 14 residues. CDR3 loop: CASSPGQGREKLFF. Here the CDR3 DNA reads TGTGCCAGCAGTCCCGGACAGGGTAGGGAAAAACTGTTTTTT.

This clone has more than one count but fewer than ten. This CDR3 is CAWSGEGDPYEQYF. The CDR3 region has the DNA TGTGCCTGGAGTGGTGAGGGAGATCCCTACGAGCAGTACTTC. The chain carries TRBV30 and TRBJ2-7, with D perhaps matching TRBD2 (5 bases). The germline CDR1 and CDR2 sequences are GTSNPN and SVGIG (reference sequence). The CDR3 is 14 residues long. V gave up 1 base and J gave up 2 bases, with 12 bases separating them.

The V gene is TRBV5-5, the J gene TRBJ1-2; D is possibly TRBD1 (5 bases). The germline V gene encodes CDR1 SGHKS and CDR2 YYEKEE (reference sequence). V was cut by 0 bases and J by 4 bases, with 13 bases left in between. The CDR3 spans 15 residues. The DNA of the CDR3 is TGTGCCAGCAGCTTGGGGGGGGACCGTCCCTATGGCTACACCTTC. This encodes CASSLGGDRPYGYTF.

The chain has TRBV7-8 and TRBJ2-2; D uncertain. The length of the CDR3 is 15 residues. Trimming cost V 3 bases and J 0 bases, with 8 bases left between them. The germline CDR1 and CDR2 sequences are SGHVS and FQNEAQ. The CDR3 DNA is TGTGCCAGCAGCTTTTTCCTCCCGAACACCGGGGAGCTGTTTTTT. Encoded protein: CASSFFLPNTGELFF. Full variable domain (outside the CDR3, taken from reference TRBV7-8 and TRBJ2-2): GAGVSQSPRYKVAKRGQDVALRCDPISGHVSLFWYQQALGQGPEFLTYFQNEAQLDKSGLPSDRFFAERPEGSVSTLKIQRTQQEDSAVYLCASSFFLPNTGELFFGEGSRLTVL.

The CDR3 DNA is TGTGCCAGCAGCCAAGTCGGGGTTGGCTCCTACGAGCAGTACTTC. This encodes CASSQVGVGSYEQYF. V and J are TRBV3-1 (or the pseudogene TRBV3-2) and TRBJ2-7, with a weak D call TRBD2 (5 bases). Germline V gene lookup returns CDR1 LGHDT and CDR2 YNNKEL (reference sequence). The CDR3 is 15 amino acids. V lost 1 base and J 0 bases, leaving 10 bases between the germline ends.

The J gene is TRBJ1-1, the V gene TRBV12-5; TRBD1 is a possible D gene (6 bases). Trimming cost V 0 bases and J 5 bases, with 16 bases left between them. In germline, CDR1 is LGHNT, CDR2 FRNRAP. The CDR3 spans 16 residues. The CDR3 DNA follows: TGTGCTAGTGGTTTGGTACCGAATAGGGGGGGGACTGAAGCTTTCTTT. Amino acid sequence: CASGLVPNRGGTEAFF.

This chain uses TRBV30 with TRBJ2-3; no definite D call. The germline V gene has CDR1 GTSNPN and CDR2 SVGIG (reference sequence). The CDR3 runs to 11 residues. The V and J ends lost 3 bases and 6 bases respectively, with 7 bases between them. CDR3 in DNA: TGTGCCTGGAGAGCCTGGGATACGCAGTATTTT. This gives the protein CAWRAWDTQYF.

The gene calls are TRBV18 and TRBJ1-5; maybe TRBD1 (6 bases). CDR1 is KGHSH and CDR2 is LQKENI in the germline V gene. The CDR3 has 12 residues. The V gene lost 5 bases and the J gene lost 4 bases, with 6 bases spanning the gap. The DNA for the CDR3 is TGTGCCAGCTCAAGGGGGAATCAGCCCCAGCATTTT. This translates into CASSRGNQPQHF.

This clone was seen once. The chain is built from TRBV11-2 and TRBJ1-3, with D hard to call. The CDR3 sequence is 17 residues long. Trimming cost V 4 bases and J 4 bases, with 20 bases left between them. The germline CDR1 and CDR2 sequences are SGHAT and FQNNGV. The CDR3 sequence: CASSSKRAGTAGNTIYF. In DNA form, the CDR3 reads TGTGCCAGCAGCTCAAAACGGGCGGGTACCGCAGGAAACACCATATATTTT.